These T cell receptor beta chains were read from a single sample in a study of T cells in narcolepsy. Only in-frame clones appear in the TCRdb table, and some are missing; sequencing was by immunoSEQ multiplex PCR. The sample carries over 10,000 clones, approximately 91% recorded once. Sequencing used CD45RA- memory CD4+ T cells from PBMCs. The receptors were gathered from a human donor with narcolepsy. Both conserved end residues are part of each CDR3. A D gene is named only where the DNA matches it firmly. For some rows the clone size is stated as once, few or many, or as a class when expanded; others skip it.

>TRBV5-6|.|TRBJ1-1|.|17
TGTGCCAGCAGCTTGGTGGTCGGAGACCTTATGAACACTGAAGCTTTCTTT
CASSLVVGDLMNTEAFF
>TRBV2|TRBD2|TRBJ2-3|once|17
TGTGCCAGCAGCGAGGGGACTAGCGGAGTTAGCACAGATACGCAGTATTTT
CASSEGTSGVSTDTQYF
>TRBV18|.|TRBJ1-6|.|18
TGTGCCAGCTCCCTCCTTCCCGCCAGCAGGGTTGATAATTCACCCCTCCACTTT
CASSLLPASRVDNSPLHF
>TRBV5-1|.|TRBJ2-7|.|15
TGCGCCAGCAGCCCTTCTCCGACTCAAACCTACGAGCAGTACTTC
CASSPSPTQTYEQYF
>TRBV21-1|.|TRBJ2-7|few|14
TGTGCCAGCAGCAAAGGGGCAGGCCCCTACGAGCAGTACTTC
CASSKGAGPYEQYF
>TRBV5-6|.|TRBJ1-2|.|16
TGTGCCAGCAGCTTCGCCGGACAGCCTATCGAGAATGGCTACACCTTC
CASSFAGQPIENGYTF
>TRBV7-8|TRBD2|TRBJ2-1|.|15
TGTGCCAGCAGCCAAAAAGCGGGAGGTAGCAGTGAGCAGTTCTTC
CASSQKAGGSSEQFF
>TRBV5-6|.|TRBJ2-1|.|15
TGTGCCAGCAGCTTGTGGACTATATCTTACAATGAGCAGTTCTTC
CASSLWTISYNEQFF
>TRBV19|.|TRBJ1-5|few|15
TGTGCCAGTAGTATAGGAGGCAGGGGCAATCAGCCCCAGCATTTT
CASSIGGRGNQPQHF
>TRBV19|.|TRBJ1-4|.|15
TGTGCCAGTAGTAGTCGACAAGCAACTAATGAAAAACTGTTTTTT
CASSSRQATNEKLFF
>TRBV10-3|.|TRBJ1-3|.|14
TGTGCCATCAGTGCCCTACCCTCTGGAAACACCATATATTTT
CAISALPSGNTIYF
>TRBV5-1|TRBD1|TRBJ1-2|.|15
TGCGCCAGCAGCTTGGAGGGACAGGGGGCCGGTGGCTACACCTTC
CASSLEGQGAGGYTF
>TRBV2|TRBD1|TRBJ1-2|.|13
TGTGCCAGCAGGCCCGGGACAGGGTTTGGCTACACCTTC
CASRPGTGFGYTF
>TRBV2|.|TRBJ1-2|.|13
TGTGCCAGCAGTCCTGTTTCGGAGTATGGCTACACCTTC
CASSPVSEYGYTF
>TRBV12-5|TRBD1|TRBJ2-1|.|12
TGTGCTAGTGGACGGGACAGGCGTTCTCCGTTCTTC
CASGRDRRSPFF
>TRBV18|.|TRBJ1-2|.|16
TGTGCCAGCTCACCACCGGGAGACACCGCTAACTATGGCTACACCTTC
CASSPPGDTANYGYTF
>TRBV7-6|TRBD2|TRBJ2-5|.|16
TGTGCCAGCAGCTTTGGACTAGCGGGAGTTGAGAAGACCCAGTACTTC
CASSFGLAGVEKTQYF
>TRBV19|.|TRBJ2-5|.|13
TGTGCCAGTAGTCTACAAGCCGGGGAGACCCAGTACTTC
CASSLQAGETQYF
>TRBV7-2|TRBD1|TRBJ2-1|.|14
TGTGCCAGCAGCTTAGGGTCCCGGGACAGTGAGCAGTTCTTC
CASSLGSRDSEQFF
>TRBV4-2|.|TRBJ2-7|.|14
TGTGCCAGCAGCCAAGATCGTGGAGGCCACGAGCAGTACTTC
CASSQDRGGHEQYF
>TRBV6-4|.|TRBJ1-5|once|13
TGTGCCAGCAGTAAAGATCGGGGGCAGCCCCAGCATTTT
CASSKDRGQPQHF
>TRBV5-1|TRBD1|TRBJ2-1|.|15
TGCGCCAGCAGCTTGGAGGGACAGGGCGCCGATGAGCAGTTCTTC
CASSLEGQGADEQFF
>TRBV30|TRBD2|TRBJ2-2|.|14
TGTGCCTTTGGACTAGCGGCCAGATACGGGGAGCTGTTTTTT
CAFGLAARYGELFF
>TRBV2|TRBD1|TRBJ1-5|.|13
TGTGCCAGCCGGGACAGATACAATCAGCCCCAGCATTTT
CASRDRYNQPQHF
>TRBV15|.|TRBJ1-1|.|15
TGTGCCACCAGCAGAGAGGACACTCGTGTGACTGAAGCTTTCTTT
CATSREDTRVTEAFF
>TRBV7-2|TRBD2|TRBJ2-3|.|15
TGTGCCAGCAGCAGGCGGGAGGGCCAGCTAGATACGCAGTATTTT
CASSRREGQLDTQYF
>TRBV6-6|TRBD2|TRBJ2-7|.|14
TGTGCCAGCAGTTTGCTAGCGGGAGGAGGCGAGCAGTACTTC
CASSLLAGGGEQYF
>TRBV7-3|.|TRBJ1-2|.|14
TGTGCCAGCACGGGGGGGTCCGCTAACTATGGCTACACCTTC
CASTGGSANYGYTF
>TRBV15|.|TRBJ2-7|.|13
TGTGCCACCAGCCTTTTAACTAGTGACGAGCAGTACTTC
CATSLLTSDEQYF
>TRBV28|TRBD1|TRBJ2-7|.|15
TGTGCCAGCAGTTCGCAAACAGGGGCCCTCTCCGAGCAGTACTTC
CASSSQTGALSEQYF
>TRBV5-1|.|TRBJ1-2|.|15
TGCGCCAGCAGCCCCGTAGCTGACAGTGACTATGGCTACACCTTC
CASSPVADSDYGYTF
>TRBV5-1|.|TRBJ2-5|.|16
TGCGCCAGCAGCTTGAAATCGGCGGGAAAGGAGGAGACCCAGTACTTC
CASSLKSAGKEETQYF
>TRBV28|.|TRBJ2-1|.|14
TGTGCCAGCAGTTTACCTAGGCCCCCCGGGGAGCAGTTCTTC
CASSLPRPPGEQFF
>TRBV28|TRBD1|TRBJ1-5|.|16
TGTGCCAGCAGTTCCTACAGGGGGCATAGCAATCAGCCCCAGCATTTT
CASSSYRGHSNQPQHF
>TRBV5-1|.|TRBJ2-2|.|16
TGCGCCAGCAGCTTGGCCGAGCGAATACTCACCGGGGAGCTGTTTTTT
CASSLAERILTGELFF
>TRBV19|TRBD1|TRBJ2-1|.|15
TGTGCCAGTAGGCCCGACAGGGGCTCCTACAATGAGCAGTTCTTC
CASRPDRGSYNEQFF
>TRBV19|.|TRBJ2-2|medium-sized|15
TGTGCCAGTAGTATGATAGGGGGAATCACCGGGGAGCTGTTTTTT
CASSMIGGITGELFF
>TRBV2|TRBD1|TRBJ1-4|.|14
TGTGCCAGCAGGGCCGACAGGGGTTCCGAAAAACTGTTTTTT
CASRADRGSEKLFF
>TRBV9|.|TRBJ1-3|.|17
TGTGCCAGCAGCGTAGCGCCTATGGAGGATCCTGGAAACACCATATATTTT
CASSVAPMEDPGNTIYF
>TRBV15|TRBD1|TRBJ2-5|.|17
TGTGCCACCTGGGGGACAGGAGCGACAGGGACTCAAGAGACCCAGTACTTC
CATWGTGATGTQETQYF
>TRBV5-5|TRBD2|TRBJ2-7|.|15
TGTGCCAGCAGCACAGTAGCGGGAGGGGCCTACGAGCAGTACTTC
CASSTVAGGAYEQYF
>TRBV19|TRBD1|TRBJ2-1|.|15
TGTGCCAGTAGTGGGAAGACGACAGGGGTTAATGAGCAGTTCTTC
CASSGKTTGVNEQFF
>TRBV5-1|TRBD1|TRBJ1-1|.|15
TGCGCCAGCAGCCCAGCGGACAGGGGAGGCACTGAAGCTTTCTTT
CASSPADRGGTEAFF
>TRBV18|TRBD2|TRBJ2-7|.|13
TGTGCCAGCTCACCGAGCGGGAGGGACGAGCAGTACTTC
CASSPSGRDEQYF
>TRBV30|.|TRBJ2-3|.|14
TGTGCCTGGAGTGTAGGAGGGGGCACAGATACGCAGTATTTT
CAWSVGGGTDTQYF